This T cell receptor beta chain was recovered during a study of beta chain features in type 1 diabetes. Study results and caveats: With patients and controls alike, PCR might favor shorter templates to an equal degree.

What was sequenced were expressed TCRB transcripts, since all of the isolated RNA had been reverse transcribed. TCRdb's copy holds only in-frame clones and misses some; the assay was immunoSEQ multiplex PCR. The sample carries roughly 450,000 clones, more than 11% recorded once. V dropped 2 bases and J dropped 6 bases, with 10 bases sitting between them. The V gene's germline CDR1 is KGHSH and CDR2 LQKENI. This CDR3 spans 13 amino acids. This clone has just a few counts. The antigen remains undetermined. Sequences were obtained from naive CD4+ T cells from blood. The TCR comes from a man younger than 45 in good health. The V and J genes are TRBV18 and TRBJ1-1; D possibly corresponds to TRBD1 (5 bases). The CDR3 reads CASSPSRDAEAFF. The CDR3 coding sequence is TGTGCCAGCTCACCATCCAGGGACGCTGAAGCTTTCTTT.